The next 16 T cell receptor beta chains were all read from a single sample in a study of vaccination and CD4 T cells after COVID-19. The Oncomine TCR Beta short-read assay was applied to DNA of cultured CD4+ T cells. Extraction of genomic DNA was performed on cultured CD4+ T cells. TCRdb re-analysed the PCR reads in MiXCR, keeping a single row per CDR3 protein. This table has 10,000 or so distinct CDR3 sequences, over 35% appearing once. No antigens are known for them. Sample treatment: roughly nine-day PBMC culture with coronavirus spike peptide pools or control peptides (ViraFEST assay). The unexposed donor gave CD4+ T cells before the COVID-19 pandemic (2011-2018). The source material was CD4+ T cells from blood, cultured in vitro. All receptors derive from a human donor in good health.

The chain carries TRBV11-1 and TRBJ2-1, with D possibly matching TRBD2 (6 bases). The length of the CDR3 is 16 residues. V lost 2 bases to trimming and J lost 6 bases, with 17 bases between them. The germline gives CDR1 SGHAT, CDR2 FQDESV (reference sequence). CDR3 sequence (DNA): TGTGCCAGCAGCTTACTTGCGGCGGCCGGGGGCAATGAGCAGTTCTTC. Residues: CASSLLAAAGGNEQFF.

This clonotype was counted only a few times. The V and J genes are TRBV27 and TRBJ1-1, with 10 bases aligning to TRBD1. This CDR3 comprises 15 residues. After removal of 5 bases from V and 7 bases from J, the junction contained 10 bases not matched to a gene. The germline V gene has CDR1 MNHEY and CDR2 SMNVEV (reference sequence). CDR3 protein: CASSRYGTGDIEAFF. CDR3 nucleotides: TGTGCCAGCAGTAGATACGGGACAGGGGACATTGAAGCTTTCTTT.

This clonotype was detected only a few times. V and J are TRBV6-1 and TRBJ1-5; weak D call: TRBD1 (5 bases). Germline V gene data show CDR1 as MNHNS and CDR2 as SASEGT. CDR3 length: 16 amino acids. Trimming took off 7 bases at V and 4 bases at J, with 20 bases between the two ends. This CDR3 is CASTTRLGGKNQPQHF. In DNA, the CDR3 is TGTGCCAGCACCACGCGGCTGGGGGGGAAGAATCAGCCCCAGCATTTT.

This clonotype was seen only once. A much larger clone sits a single nucleotide away, making a read error possible. This rearrangement joins TRBV10-3 to TRBJ2-7; 10 nucleotides line up with TRBD1. CDR1 is ENHRY and CDR2 is SYGVKD in the germline V gene. Germline trimming cut 10 bases from V and 3 bases from J; bases unmatched to any gene: 9. This CDR3 comprises 14 residues. The CDR3 DNA reads TGTGCCACGGACTTCGGGACAGGGGTCTACGAGCAGTACTTC. Encoded protein: CATDFGTGVYEQYF.

Only a few counts were recorded for this clonotype. This chain joins TRBV7-2 and TRBJ2-1, with 8 positions matching TRBD2. The CDR3 covers 15 residues. Germline CDR1 is SGHTA and CDR2 is FQGNSA. Trimming removed 6 bases from V and 8 bases from J; junction bases left unmatched: 12. In nucleotides, the CDR3 is TGTGCCAGCAGTCTTAGCGGGATTCCTCAGGATGAGCAGTTCTTC. Its protein is CASSLSGIPQDEQFF. The full variable domain, in which reference TRBV7-2 and TRBJ2-1 provide the parts outside the CDR3, is GAGVSQSPSNKVTEKGKDVELRCDPISGHTALYWYRQSLGQGLEFLIYFQGNSAPDKSGLPSDRFSAERTGGSVSTLTIQRTQQEDSAVYLCASSLSGIPQDEQFFGPGTRLTVL.

The CDR3 is CASGSGTDTQYF. The CDR3 nucleotides are TGTGCTAGTGGTTCCGGCACAGATACGCAGTATTTT. J is TRBJ2-3 and V is TRBV12-5; no definite D call. Trimming removed 4 bases from V and 1 base from J, with 3 bases in between. Germline V gene lookup returns CDR1 LGHNT and CDR2 FRNRAP. CDR3 size: 12 residues.

The chain recombines TRBV20-1 with TRBJ2-7; 7 bases are a match to TRBD1. This CDR3 contains 12 residues. V shed 5 bases, J shed 2 bases, and the junction held 3 bases outside the gene matches. Looked up from germline, CDR1 is DFQATT and CDR2 is SNEGSKA (reference sequence). CDR3 bases: TGCAGTGCTTCGGGGACAGCCTACGAGCAGTACTTC. Its protein is CSASGTAYEQYF.

The CDR3 nucleotides read TGTGCCAGCAGTTTAAGAGCAGATACGCAGTATTTT. Residues: CASSLRADTQYF. The chain is built from TRBV28 and TRBJ2-3; D unresolved. V lost 2 bases and J 4 bases, leaving 4 bases between the germline ends. CDR1 is MDHEN and CDR2 is SYDVKM in the germline V gene. This CDR3 has 12 amino acids. Full variable domain (missing parts from reference TRBV28 and TRBJ2-3): DVKVTQSSRYLVKRTGEKVFLECVQDMDHENMFWYRQDPGLGLRLIYFSYDVKMKEKGDIPEGYSVSREKKERFSLILESASTNQTSMYLCASSLRADTQYFGPGTRLTVL.

This clonotype has just one count. A much more abundant neighbour one base away suggests this may be a read error. The rearrangement joins TRBV27 to TRBJ2-3; D is perhaps TRBD2 (7 bases). This CDR3 is 17 amino acids long. V shed 8 bases and J shed 0 bases, with 21 bases lying between them. Germline assignment: CDR1 MNHEY and CDR2 SMNVEV (reference sequence). The CDR3 spells CASGPLWGGPSTDTQYF. As DNA, the CDR3 is TGTGCCAGCGGTCCCCTGTGGGGGGGGCCTAGCACAGATACGCAGTATTTT.

The J gene is TRBJ2-7, the V gene TRBV11-2; weak D call: TRBD2 (6 bases). This CDR3 has 16 residues. Germline V gives CDR1 SGHAT, CDR2 FQNNGV. Trimming shortened V by 5 bases and J by 5 bases, and 22 bases separated the two germline ends. CDR3 bases: TGTGCCAGCAGCCAACGGGTGGGCCCCGGGGGTAACGAGCAGTACTTC. It encodes CASSQRVGPGGNEQYF.

V is TRBV20-1 and J is TRBJ2-7, with TRBD2 matching 8 bases. This CDR3 region has 14 residues. The V and J ends lost 3 bases and 2 bases, in that order; junction bases with no gene match: 6. CDR1 is DFQATT, CDR2 SNEGSKA, per germline (reference sequence). DNA for the CDR3: TGCAGTGCTAGTCGGACTAGCCGCCCCTACGAGCAGTACTTC. Its protein is CSASRTSRPYEQYF.

The chain employs TRBV6-4 and TRBJ2-3, with TRBD1 as a possible D gene (5 bases). Germline CDR1 is MRHNA and CDR2 is SNTAGT. The CDR3 loop spans 15 amino acids. V was cut by 3 bases and J by 4 bases, with 14 bases left in between. For the CDR3, the DNA is TGTGCCAGCAGTGAGGGTCCTAGGGGCGCAGATACGCAGTATTTT. Translation: CASSEGPRGADTQYF.

This clonotype was observed a few times. The chain has TRBV5-1 and TRBJ2-7, with D uncertain. The V end lost 0 bases, the J end lost 2 bases, and 9 bases lay between the germline ends. CDR1 SGHRS and CDR2 YFSETQ come from the germline V gene. The CDR3 is made up of 14 amino acids. The CDR3 sequence is CASSLVVTAYEQYF. The CDR3 DNA sequence: TGCGCCAGCAGCTTGGTGGTCACAGCCTACGAGCAGTACTTC. Complete variable domain (other parts from reference TRBV5-1 and TRBJ2-7): KAGVTQTPRYLIKTRGQQVTLSCSPISGHRSVSWYQQTPGQGLQFLFEYFSETQRNKGNFPGRFSGRQFSNSRSEMNVSTLELGDSALYLCASSLVVTAYEQYFGPGTRLTVT.

This clonotype appeared a single time. The chain uses TRBV19 and TRBJ2-7; D call uncertain. Per germline, CDR1 LNHDA and CDR2 SQIVND (reference sequence). V was pared by 5 bases and J by 3 bases, with 20 bases between. The CDR3 contains 16 residues. The CDR3 here is CASSSLGGDAFYEQYF. The CDR3 DNA follows: TGTGCCAGTAGTTCCCTAGGCGGCGATGCGTTCTACGAGCAGTACTTC.

This clonotype was counted only a few times. The chain employs TRBV30 and TRBJ1-5; a weak D match, TRBD1 (5 bases). The CDR3 sequence is 13 residues long. V was cut by 2 bases and J by 1 base, with 6 bases left in between. Germline CDR1 is GTSNPN and CDR2 is SVGIG (reference sequence). CDR3 in amino acids: CAWSPGSNQPQHF. The CDR3 DNA reads TGTGCCTGGAGTCCAGGGAGCAATCAGCCCCAGCATTTT.

V and J are TRBV6-1 and TRBJ1-5; D call uncertain. V was clipped by 6 bases and J by 9 bases, with 12 bases between them. The CDR3 totals 12 residues. In germline, CDR1 is MNHNS, CDR2 SASEGT. The CDR3, as DNA: TGTGCCAGCAGAAAAGACACCTCGCCCCAGCATTTT. This gives the protein CASRKDTSPQHF.